This TCR beta chain was profiled in a study of T cell repertoires in cytomegalovirus infection. Overall study: Both CMV infection and a matching HLA type were indicated by public TCR beta signatures. Study-level findings and limits: Accumulated public TCR beta family frequency recognized individuals carrying CMV together with the relevant HLA.

One entry per CDR3 protein, called by TCRdb with MiXCR from the reads. This table has about 500,000 distinct CDR3 sequences, roughly a third appearing once. V gave up 5 bases and J gave up 5 bases, with 12 bases separating them. Per germline, CDR1 SGHTA and CDR2 FQGNSA. The CDR3 consists of 13 residues. This clonotype was picked up many times. Its antigen is unknown. The source material was cultured PBMCs, sampled from culture after CMV antigen stimulation. The sequence was collected from a human donor in good health (CMV status not recorded). Some clones in this sample may be carry-over from other donors' samples. The chain links TRBV7-2 to TRBJ1-2, with D unclear. CDR3 in amino acids: CASSSDGVYGYTF. Written as DNA, the CDR3 is TGTGCCAGCAGCAGCGACGGCGTATATGGCTACACCTTC.